What follows are 21 T cell receptor beta chains derived from one specimen sequenced in a study of T cell repertoires in cytomegalovirus infection. TCRdb reprocessed the reads via MiXCR and lists one record per CDR3 protein. The sample lists 170,000 or so distinct CDR3 sequences; approximately 18% were seen once. The material sequenced was CD8+ T cells from PBMCs. All receptors come from a human donor in good health (CMV status not recorded). Some clones in this sample may be carry-over from other donors' samples.

This clonotype was counted only a few times. The rearrangement joins TRBV6-6 to TRBJ2-2, with D perhaps TRBD2 (6 bases). Germline values: CDR1 MNHNY, CDR2 SVGAGI (reference sequence). The CDR3 consists of 14 residues. Trimming shortened V by 8 bases and J by 5 bases, and 15 bases separated the two germline ends. The CDR3 region is CASGQGAGTGELFF. CDR3 in DNA: TGTGCCAGCGGTCAGGGTGCGGGGACCGGGGAGCTGTTTTTT.

This clonotype has just a few counts. The genes are TRBV14 and TRBJ1-1, with D tentatively TRBD1 (5 bases). V was shortened by 5 bases and J by 8 bases, with 18 bases between the two germline ends. The CDR3 has 14 residues. The germline gives CDR1 SGHDN, CDR2 FVKESK. CDR3 sequence reads: CASSLQTGGGEAFF. The CDR3 DNA is TGTGCCAGCAGCTTGCAAACAGGTGGGGGAGAAGCTTTCTTT.

The chain carries TRBV12-5 and TRBJ2-7; TRBD1 matches 8 bases. V dropped 7 bases and J dropped 0; count of bases not matched to a gene: 8. The CDR3 has 15 amino acids. CDR1 LGHNT and CDR2 FRNRAP come from the germline V gene. The CDR3 loop is CASASGQAISYEQYF. DNA for the CDR3: TGTGCTAGTGCCTCGGGACAGGCCATCTCCTACGAGCAGTACTTC. Full variable domain (missing parts from reference TRBV12-5 and TRBJ2-7): DARVTQTPRHKVTEMGQEVTMRCQPILGHNTVFWYRQTMMQGLELLAYFRNRAPLDDSGMPKDRFSAEMPDATLATLKIQPSEPRDSAVYFCASASGQAISYEQYFGPGTRLTVT.

The chain links TRBV29-1 to TRBJ2-6; the D gene could be TRBD1 or TRBD2 (5 bases each). The germline gives CDR1 SQVTM, CDR2 ANQGSEA. V lost 5 bases to trimming and J lost 0 bases, with 17 bases between them. This CDR3 contains 17 residues. CDR3 loop: CSVQASGRNSGANVLTF. CDR3 bases: TGCAGCGTTCAAGCCTCGGGACGGAACTCTGGGGCCAACGTCCTGACTTTC. Looking up the rest from reference TRBV29-1 and TRBJ2-6 gives the full variable domain: SAVISQKPSRDICQRGTSLTIQCQVDSQVTMMFWYRQQPGQSLTLIATANQGSEATYESGFVIDKFPISRPNLTFSTLTVSNMSPEDSSIYLCSVQASGRNSGANVLTFGAGSRLTVL.

The chain is built from TRBV7-8 and TRBJ2-1; either TRBD1 or TRBD2 may supply D (5 bases each). CDR1 is SGHVS and CDR2 is FQNEAQ in the germline V gene. CDR3 length: 18 amino acids. Trimming took off 5 bases at V and 9 bases at J, with 29 bases between the two ends. The CDR3 protein is CASSRWGRGETGNSEQFF. The CDR3 nucleotides are TGTGCCAGCAGCCGGTGGGGCAGAGGGGAAACGGGAAATAGTGAGCAGTTCTTC.

This clonotype was detected only a few times. V and J are TRBV7-9 and TRBJ1-1, with D hard to call. V was pared by 5 bases and J by 1 base, with 5 bases between. Germline V gene lookup returns CDR1 SEHNR and CDR2 FQNEAQ (reference sequence). The CDR3 has 12 amino acids. In nucleotides, the CDR3 is TGTGCCAGCAGCGCCGGGAACACTGAAGCTTTCTTT. It specifies CASSAGNTEAFF.

The rearrangement links TRBV15 to TRBJ2-2; no reliable D call. Trimming removed 1 base from V and 3 bases from J, with 3 bases in between. The CDR3 sequence is 13 residues long. From germline, CDR1 is LNHNV and CDR2 YYDKDF (reference sequence). CDR3 nucleotides: TGTGCCACCAGCAGAGTACACACCGGGGAGCTGTTTTTT. Encoded protein: CATSRVHTGELFF.

V and J are TRBV27 and TRBJ2-7; TRBD1 is a possible D gene (6 bases). V was shortened by 2 bases and J by 2 bases, with 10 bases between the two germline ends. The CDR3 extends over 14 amino acids. Germline-derived CDR1 and CDR2 are MNHEY and SMNVEV (reference sequence). The CDR3 DNA follows: TGTGCCAGCAGTTTAGGCAGGGGACCCTACGAGCAGTACTTC. The encoded protein is CASSLGRGPYEQYF.

In its sample, this clonotype was seen a few times. The V and J genes are TRBV12-3 or TRBV12-4 and TRBJ1-1; D gene ambiguous. The germline V and J ends were trimmed by 3 bases and 7 bases, with 9 bases remaining between them. The CDR3 length is 12 residues. The CDR3 reads CASSLENFEAFF. The CDR3 nucleotides read TGTGCCAGCAGTTTGGAGAACTTTGAAGCTTTCTTT.

This clonotype was recorded a few times. The rearrangement links TRBV6-2 or TRBV6-3 to TRBJ2-1; D not resolved. Per germline, CDR1 MNHEY and CDR2 SVGEGT. The CDR3 loop spans 13 amino acids. The V end lost 1 base, the J end lost 5 bases, and 6 bases lay between the germline ends. The CDR3 sequence is CASSYLSDNEQFF. The CDR3 nucleotides read TGTGCCAGCAGTTACTTGTCCGACAATGAGCAGTTCTTC.

This chain connects TRBV6-2 or TRBV6-3 to TRBJ1-1; no reliable D call. Trimming left V 2 bases short and J 3 bases short, with 19 bases between. The CDR3 totals 17 residues. Per the germline V gene, CDR1 is MNHEY and CDR2 is SVGEGT. CDR3 residues: CASSYNSPPLLDTEAFF. Here the CDR3 DNA reads TGTGCCAGCAGTTACAATTCACCGCCTTTATTGGACACTGAAGCTTTCTTT.

The V gene is TRBV14, the J gene TRBJ2-5; a weak D match, TRBD2 (6 bases). Trimming pared 1 base from V and 1 base from J, leaving 16 bases between. This CDR3 region has 17 residues. Per germline, CDR1 SGHDN and CDR2 FVKESK. The CDR3 spells CASSQVIGGASQETQYF. The DNA of the CDR3 is TGTGCCAGCAGCCAAGTTATCGGAGGGGCTAGCCAAGAGACCCAGTACTTC.

This clonotype has a handful of counts. This sequence joins TRBV28 and TRBJ2-4, with 9 bases matching TRBD2. Per the germline V gene, CDR1 is MDHEN and CDR2 is SYDVKM. With 5 bases clipped from V and 2 bases from J, the junction kept 10 bases outside the gene matches. CDR3 length: 17 residues. The CDR3 region is CASSSGGPGGTKNIQYF. CDR3 in DNA: TGTGCCAGCAGTAGCGGGGGGCCGGGGGGGACCAAAAACATTCAGTACTTC.

This clonotype showed up just a few times. V is TRBV28 and J is TRBJ2-1; 10 nucleotides agree with TRBD2. The V segment lost 4 bases and the J segment 3 bases; nucleotides outside the gene matches: 6. Germline CDR1 MDHEN, CDR2 SYDVKM. The CDR3 runs to 16 residues. The CDR3 is CASSSTLAGDYNEQFF. The CDR3 DNA follows: TGTGCCAGCAGTTCCACTCTAGCGGGGGACTACAATGAGCAGTTCTTC.

The rearrangement uses TRBV19 and TRBJ1-1; D not certain. Between the trimmed V and J ends, which lost 7 bases and 4 bases, there was a span of 22 bases. The CDR3 loop spans 16 amino acids. Germline V lookup: CDR1 LNHDA, CDR2 SQIVND (reference sequence). The CDR3 nucleotides read TGTGCCAGTAACCCTCGGGAAGGGCAGACCGGCACTGAAGCTTTCTTT. Translation gives CASNPREGQTGTEAFF.

The chain recombines TRBV27 with TRBJ1-5; D remains unclear. The CDR3 covers 14 residues. V shed 1 base and J shed 2 bases, with 6 bases lying between them. Germline V gives CDR1 MNHEY, CDR2 SMNVEV (reference sequence). In DNA, the CDR3 is TGTGCCAGCAGTTTATGGGGTGGCAATCAGCCCCAGCATTTT. Its protein is CASSLWGGNQPQHF.

The chain recombines TRBV5-6 with TRBJ2-3; 7 nucleotides agree with TRBD1. Germline V lookup: CDR1 SGHDT, CDR2 YYEEEE. The CDR3 totals 15 residues. V lost 4 bases, J lost 4 bases, and 9 bases stayed unmatched. The CDR3 DNA is TGTGCCAGCAGCCCTAGCACAGGGGAACCAGATACGCAGTATTTT. Protein sequence: CASSPSTGEPDTQYF.

This clonotype has a handful of counts. V usage is TRBV5-4 and J usage is TRBJ2-5; D may be TRBD2 (6 bases). The germline V and J ends were trimmed by 3 bases and 1 base, with 22 bases remaining between them. CDR1 and CDR2 (germline): SGHNT, YYREEE (reference sequence). The CDR3 covers 18 residues. The CDR3 is CASSSPGLTREFQETQYF. CDR3 nucleotides: TGTGCCAGCAGCTCACCGGGCCTCACCCGGGAGTTCCAAGAGACCCAGTACTTC.

The chain is built from TRBV2 and TRBJ1-1, with D perhaps matching TRBD1 (5 bases). The CDR3 sequence is 14 residues long. Trimming took 6 bases from V and 6 from J, leaving 17 bases between them. Germline assignment: CDR1 SNHLY and CDR2 FYNNEI. CDR3 protein: CASRPSKGTAEAFF. Here the CDR3 DNA reads TGTGCCAGCAGACCTTCCAAAGGGACGGCTGAAGCTTTCTTT.

This clonotype has just a few counts. The rearrangement uses TRBV6-5 and TRBJ2-1; 9 bases fit TRBD1. Germline V lookup: CDR1 MNHEY, CDR2 SVGAGI. The J segment lost 4 bases and the V segment lost 7 bases, leaving 5 bases of the junction unmatched. The CDR3 totals 14 residues. CDR3 protein: CASTSGTGYNEQFF. The CDR3 DNA is TGTGCCAGCACCTCCGGGACAGGGTACAATGAGCAGTTCTTC.

This clonotype was recorded a few times. The rearrangement uses TRBV7-3 and TRBJ2-3, with TRBD1 matching over 7 bases. V lost 3 bases and J lost 3; bases outside the gene matches: 12. Germline V gives CDR1 SGHTA, CDR2 FQGTGA. The CDR3 extends over 17 amino acids. CDR3 bases: TGTGCCAGCAGCTTTTACCCCGACAGGGCCCGTACAGATACGCAGTATTTT. Residues: CASSFYPDRARTDTQYF.